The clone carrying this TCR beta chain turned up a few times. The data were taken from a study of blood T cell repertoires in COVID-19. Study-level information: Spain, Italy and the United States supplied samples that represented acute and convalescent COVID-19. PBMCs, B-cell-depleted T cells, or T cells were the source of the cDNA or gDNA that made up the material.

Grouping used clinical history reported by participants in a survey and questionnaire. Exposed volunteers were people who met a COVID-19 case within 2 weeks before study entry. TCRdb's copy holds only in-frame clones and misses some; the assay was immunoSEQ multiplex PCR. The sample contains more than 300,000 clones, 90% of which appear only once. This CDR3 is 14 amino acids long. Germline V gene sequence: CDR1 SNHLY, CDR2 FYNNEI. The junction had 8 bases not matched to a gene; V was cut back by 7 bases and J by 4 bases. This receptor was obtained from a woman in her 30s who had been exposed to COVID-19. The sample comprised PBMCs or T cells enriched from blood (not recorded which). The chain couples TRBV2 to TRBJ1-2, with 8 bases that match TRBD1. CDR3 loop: CASNEDRVGYGYTF. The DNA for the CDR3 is TGTGCCAGCAACGAGGACAGGGTAGGCTATGGCTACACCTTC.